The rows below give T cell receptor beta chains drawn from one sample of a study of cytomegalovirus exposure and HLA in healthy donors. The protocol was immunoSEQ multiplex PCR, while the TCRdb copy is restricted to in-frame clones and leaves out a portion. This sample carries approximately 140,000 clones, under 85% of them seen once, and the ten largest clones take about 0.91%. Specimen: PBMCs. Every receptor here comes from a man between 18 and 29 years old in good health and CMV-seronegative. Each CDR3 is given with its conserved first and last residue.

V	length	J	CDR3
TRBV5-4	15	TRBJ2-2	CASSFIGQHTGELFF
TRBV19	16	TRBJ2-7	CASSPTKWGQMYEQYF
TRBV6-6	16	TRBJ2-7	CASSYSLSGTGAEQYF
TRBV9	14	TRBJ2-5	CASSVEEGWETQYF
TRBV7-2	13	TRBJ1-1	CASSLNRDTEAFF
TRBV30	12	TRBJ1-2	CAWSGDTYGYTF
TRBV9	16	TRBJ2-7	CASSDHERAPSYEQYF
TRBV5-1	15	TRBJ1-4	CASSLDPGTNEKLFF
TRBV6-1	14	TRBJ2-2	CASNRQGAAGELFF
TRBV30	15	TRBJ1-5	CAWSVGGSSNQPQHF
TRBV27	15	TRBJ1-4	CASRRGQGTNEKLFF
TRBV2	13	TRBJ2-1	CAIRGSSRNEQFF
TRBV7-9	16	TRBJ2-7	CASSRERGRGAYEQYF
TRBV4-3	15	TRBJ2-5	CASSQDLGQQETQYF
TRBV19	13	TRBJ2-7	CASAAGTPYEQYF
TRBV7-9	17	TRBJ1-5	CSSSLDTGKQINQPQHF
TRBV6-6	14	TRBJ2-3	CASNSGPYVEAQYF
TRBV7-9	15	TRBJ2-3	CASSLASGRTDTQYF
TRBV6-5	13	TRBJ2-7	CASRPRVFGEQYF
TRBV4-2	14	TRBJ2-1	CASSLRTSYNEQFF
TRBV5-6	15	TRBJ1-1	CASSLVQGGRTEAFF
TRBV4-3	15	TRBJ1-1	CASSQGGRGGTEAFF
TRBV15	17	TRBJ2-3	CATSTTQGAASTDTQYF
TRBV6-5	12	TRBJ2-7	CASSYSSGEQYF
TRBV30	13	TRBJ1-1	CAWSVGAVSEAFF
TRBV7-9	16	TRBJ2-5	CASSLGDRGPQETQYF